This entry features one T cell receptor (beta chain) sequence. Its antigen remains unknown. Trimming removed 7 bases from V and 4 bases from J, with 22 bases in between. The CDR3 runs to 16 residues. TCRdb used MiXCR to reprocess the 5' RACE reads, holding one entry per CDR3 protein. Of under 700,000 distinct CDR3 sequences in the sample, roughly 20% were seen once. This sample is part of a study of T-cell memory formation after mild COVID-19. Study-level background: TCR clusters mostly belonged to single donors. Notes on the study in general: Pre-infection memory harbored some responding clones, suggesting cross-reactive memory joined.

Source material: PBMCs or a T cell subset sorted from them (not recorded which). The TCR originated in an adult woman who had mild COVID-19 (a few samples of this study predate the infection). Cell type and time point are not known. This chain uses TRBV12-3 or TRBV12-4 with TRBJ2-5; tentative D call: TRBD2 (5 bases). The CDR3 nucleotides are TGTGCCAGCACCCCCGACGGGGTTCTGGTCGGAGAGACCCAGTACTTC. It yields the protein CASTPDGVLVGETQYF.